Listed below are T cell receptor beta chains from one sample, sequenced in a study. A single record per CDR3 protein comes from TCRdb applying MiXCR to the RT-PCR reads. The sample records fewer than 800,000 distinct CDR3 sequences, 12% to 15% being singletons. The sequenced sample was memory CD4+ T cells from blood. Source of these receptors: a female donor in good health, serving as a healthy control. Both conserved end residues are part of each CDR3. A D gene is named only where the DNA matches it firmly. A clone size is listed for some rows: how often the clone was seen (once, few, many), or a class if it is expanded.

D gene	V gene	clone size	J gene	CDR3 protein	CDR3 DNA
NA	TRBV11-2	NA	TRBJ2-3	CASRRAEITDTQYF	TGTGCCAGCAGAAGGGCGGAGATCACAGATACGCAGTATTTT
NA	TRBV5-1	few	TRBJ1-2	CASSLGTSSNYGYTF	TGCGCCAGCAGCTTGGGGACATCGAGTAACTATGGCTACACCTTC
TRBD2	TRBV18	NA	TRBJ2-2	CASSPIAGVGTGELFF	TGTGCCAGCTCACCCATAGCGGGAGTTGGAACCGGGGAGCTGTTTTTT
NA	TRBV28	NA	TRBJ2-2	CASEGENTGELFF	TGTGCCAGCGAAGGGGAGAACACCGGGGAGCTGTTTTTT
TRBD1	TRBV12-3/TRBV12-4	NA	TRBJ2-2	CAGQVDTGELFF	TGTGCCGGACAGGTGGACACCGGGGAGCTGTTTTTT
TRBD1	TRBV29-1	many	TRBJ1-1	CSVLSGGAEAFF	TGCAGCGTTCTCTCAGGGGGCGCTGAAGCTTTCTTT
TRBD2	TRBV7-8	few	TRBJ2-1	CASSLTTGTSGQQFF	TGTGCCAGCAGCTTAACTACCGGGACTAGCGGCCAGCAGTTCTTC
NA	TRBV9	many	TRBJ2-1	CASSVGGGSYNEQFF	TGTGCCAGCAGCGTAGGAGGGGGCTCCTACAATGAGCAGTTCTTC
TRBD2	TRBV10-3	NA	TRBJ2-1	CASTGTILNEQFF	TGTGCCAGCACCGGGACTATACTCAATGAGCAGTTCTTC
NA	TRBV12-3/TRBV12-4	few	TRBJ1-2	CASNPGAAYGYTF	TGTGCCAGCAACCCAGGGGCAGCCTATGGCTACACCTTC
NA	TRBV7-2	many	TRBJ1-1	CASSSERGGEAFF	TGTGCCAGCAGCTCCGAGCGAGGAGGTGAAGCTTTCTTT
NA	TRBV30	NA	TRBJ2-2	CAWSVSRTSNTGELFF	TGTGCCTGGAGTGTTAGCAGGACTTCGAACACCGGGGAGCTGTTTTTT
NA	TRBV4-3	many	TRBJ2-1	CASSQAYAGSYNEQFF	TGCGCCAGCAGCCAAGCATACGCGGGCTCCTACAATGAGCAGTTCTTC
TRBD1	TRBV6-5	few	TRBJ2-6	CASSSPPGQGASGANVLTF	TGTGCCAGCAGTTCCCCGCCCGGACAGGGGGCTTCTGGGGCCAACGTCCTGACTTTC
TRBD1	TRBV20-1	NA	TRBJ1-5	CSARIGTADQPQHF	TGCAGTGCTAGAATTGGGACAGCAGATCAGCCCCAGCATTTT
TRBD2	TRBV7-2	NA	TRBJ2-1	CASSLATSGIYEQFF	TGTGCCAGCAGCTTAGCGACTAGCGGGATATATGAGCAGTTCTTC
TRBD1	TRBV29-1	many	TRBJ1-2	CSAESLGQGEGYGYTF	TGCAGCGCCGAGAGTCTAGGGCAGGGGGAAGGCTATGGCTACACCTTC
TRBD1	TRBV6-1	NA	TRBJ1-3	CASSETTGRGDTIYF	TGTGCCAGCAGTGAAACGACAGGGCGTGGGGACACCATATATTTT
NA	TRBV6-2/TRBV6-3	few	TRBJ2-7	CASSYDGGASWDF	TGTGCCAGCAGTTACGACGGCGGGGCATCTTGGGACTTC
NA	TRBV11-2	few	TRBJ2-7	CASSLEVVGFYEQYF	TGTGCCAGCAGCTTAGAAGTTGTGGGGTTCTACGAGCAGTACTTC
NA	TRBV18	NA	TRBJ1-2	CASSPEYRVETGYTF	TGTGCCAGCTCACCCGAATATAGAGTGGAGACGGGCTACACCTTC
NA	TRBV20-1	many	TRBJ1-2	CSASGHRAYGYTF	TGCAGTGCTAGTGGACACCGGGCCTATGGCTACACCTTC
NA	TRBV4-3	NA	TRBJ2-3	CASSPSPGAGSTDTQYF	TGCGCCAGCAGCCCCTCCCCCGGGGCGGGGTCCACAGATACGCAGTATTTT
NA	TRBV12-3/TRBV12-4	NA	TRBJ1-2	CASSFGGMGGYTF	TGTGCCAGCAGTTTTGGGGGGATGGGTGGCTACACCTTC
NA	TRBV7-2	many	TRBJ2-7	CASSSYPSGTYEQYF	TGTGCCAGCAGCTCCTACCCCAGCGGAACCTACGAGCAGTACTTC
TRBD2	TRBV12-3/TRBV12-4	many	TRBJ2-1	CASKPDSGSTYNEQFF	TGTGCCAGCAAACCCGATAGCGGGAGTACCTACAATGAGCAGTTCTTC
NA	TRBV20-1	few	TRBJ2-7	CSARHPDSYFSYEQYF	TGCAGTGCTAGGCACCCGGACAGCTACTTCTCCTACGAGCAGTACTTC
TRBD2	TRBV2	few	TRBJ2-5	CASSEGSGRIQETQYF	TGTGCCAGCAGTGAAGGTAGCGGGAGGATCCAAGAGACCCAGTACTTC
NA	TRBV7-2	NA	TRBJ2-1	CASSRGGLLSGDNEQFF	TGTGCCAGCAGCAGAGGGGGGTTGCTCTCCGGAGACAATGAGCAGTTCTTC
TRBD1	TRBV15	few	TRBJ2-6	CATSQGAGANVLTF	TGTGCCACCTCTCAGGGGGCTGGGGCCAACGTCCTGACTTTC
NA	TRBV9	NA	TRBJ2-7	CASSVAPTTPYEQYF	TGTGCCAGCAGCGTAGCGCCCACCACCCCCTACGAGCAGTACTTC
NA	TRBV6-4	few	TRBJ2-4	CASSQSQKNIQYF	TGTGCCAGCAGTCAGTCACAGAAAAACATTCAGTACTTC
NA	TRBV9	few	TRBJ1-1	CASSVGWGNTEAFF	TGTGCCAGCAGCGTAGGGTGGGGGAACACTGAAGCTTTCTTT
NA	TRBV27	NA	TRBJ2-7	CASSLGGRQSGEQYF	TGTGCCAGCAGTTTAGGTGGGAGACAATCTGGTGAGCAGTACTTC
TRBD2	TRBV10-3	few	TRBJ2-3	CAIRDPLAGSTDTQYF	TGTGCCATCAGAGATCCCCTAGCGGGTAGCACAGATACGCAGTATTTT
NA	TRBV4-2	few	TRBJ2-6	CASSPAGGDSSGANVLTF	TGTGCCAGCAGCCCCGCAGGGGGGGATAGCTCTGGGGCCAACGTCCTGACTTTC
TRBD1	TRBV5-1	few	TRBJ1-1	CASSLDGQGYTEAFF	TGCGCCAGCAGCTTGGATGGACAGGGCTACACTGAAGCTTTCTTT
TRBD1	TRBV12-3/TRBV12-4	NA	TRBJ1-2	CASSRQGDTHGYTF	TGTGCCAGCAGTCGACAGGGGGACACACATGGCTACACCTTC